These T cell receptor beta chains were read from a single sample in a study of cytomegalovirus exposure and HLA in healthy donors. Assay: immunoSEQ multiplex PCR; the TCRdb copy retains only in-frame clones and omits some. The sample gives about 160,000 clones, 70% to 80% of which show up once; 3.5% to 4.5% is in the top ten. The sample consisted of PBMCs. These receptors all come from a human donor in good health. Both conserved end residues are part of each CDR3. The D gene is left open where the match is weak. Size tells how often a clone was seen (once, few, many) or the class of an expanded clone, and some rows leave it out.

CASIGLLTGELFF	TGTGCCAGTATCGGACTTTTAACCGGGGAGCTGTTTTTT	13	.	.	TRBV19	TRBJ2-2
CATSRGSPKSTDTQYF	TGTGCCACCAGCAGAGGGAGCCCTAAAAGTACAGATACGCAGTATTTT	16	.	.	TRBV15	TRBJ2-3
CASSSGLAADTQYF	TGTGCCAGCAGCTCGGGACTAGCAGCAGATACGCAGTATTTT	14	TRBD2	.	TRBV7-2	TRBJ2-3
CASSSTGFREQYF	TGTGCCAGCAGCTCTACAGGGTTTCGCGAGCAGTACTTC	13	.	.	TRBV5-6	TRBJ2-7
CASRGQGADGYTF	TGTGCCAGTAGGGGACAGGGAGCCGATGGCTACACCTTC	13	TRBD1	.	TRBV19	TRBJ1-2
CASSTVAGGITGELFF	TGTGCCAGCAGCACCGTAGCGGGGGGGATCACCGGGGAGCTGTTTTTT	16	TRBD2	.	TRBV7-9	TRBJ2-2
CASALQGNQPQHF	TGTGCCAGCGCATTACAGGGTAATCAGCCCCAGCATTTT	13	.	.	TRBV27	TRBJ1-5
CASSVDEAYEQYF	TGTGCCAGCAGTGTTGATGAGGCCTACGAGCAGTACTTC	13	.	.	TRBV5-6	TRBJ2-7
CASSLLPTAISEAGEGCTDTQYF	TGTGCCAGCAGTTTATTACCCACAGCAATCTCGGAGGCGGGAGAGGGGTGCACAGATACGCAGTATTTT	23	TRBD2	.	TRBV28	TRBJ2-3
CASSDSEAGPYNEQFF	TGTGCCAGCAGTGACTCAGAAGCGGGACCCTACAATGAGCAGTTCTTC	16	TRBD2	.	TRBV6-4	TRBJ2-1
CASSLGLVDYEQYF	TGTGCCAGCTCACTGGGACTAGTCGATTACGAGCAGTACTTC	14	TRBD2	.	TRBV18	TRBJ2-7
CATNRGGRGYGYTF	TGTGCCACAAACCGGGGGGGGCGCGGCTATGGCTACACCTTC	14	.	.	TRBV28	TRBJ1-2
CASSIVLNTEAFF	TGTGCCAGTAGTATCGTCCTAAACACTGAAGCTTTCTTT	13	.	.	TRBV19	TRBJ1-1
CASSRPPTSGGPSTDTQYF	TGTGCCAGCAGCCGCCCTCCAACTAGCGGGGGGCCTAGCACAGATACGCAGTATTTT	19	TRBD2	once	TRBV4-2	TRBJ2-3
CASSLSQGAYEQYF	TGTGCCAGCAGTTTATCGCAGGGGGCCTACGAGCAGTACTTC	14	TRBD1	.	TRBV27	TRBJ2-7
CASSPMFGTGINYGYTF	TGTGCCAGCAGCCCGATGTTCGGGACAGGGATCAACTATGGCTACACCTTC	17	TRBD1	.	TRBV6-4	TRBJ1-2
CASTTGALNYGYTF	TGTGCCAGCACCACAGGGGCCCTAAACTATGGCTACACCTTC	14	TRBD1	.	TRBV28	TRBJ1-2
CASSYYTGVVEDYGYTF	TGTGCCAGCAGCTACTATACGGGAGTCGTCGAAGACTATGGCTACACCTTC	17	.	.	TRBV28	TRBJ1-2
CASSVVGKWRFNTEAFF	TGTGCCAGCAGTGTAGTTGGTAAGTGGAGATTCAACACTGAAGCTTTCTTT	17	.	.	TRBV2	TRBJ1-1
CASSQELGMDEQYF	TGTGCCAGCAGCCAAGAACTAGGAATGGACGAGCAGTACTTC	14	.	.	TRBV4-2	TRBJ2-7
CASSPKRGGFNTGELFF	TGTGCCAGCAGCCCAAAGCGGGGGGGATTCAACACCGGGGAGCTGTTTTTT	17	TRBD2	.	TRBV7-9	TRBJ2-2
CASSLGGGGAPETQYF	TGTGCCAGCAGCTTAGGGGGCGGGGGGGCCCCGGAGACCCAGTACTTC	16	TRBD2	.	TRBV7-9	TRBJ2-5
CASSVGVSGAGAGANVLTF	TGTGCCAGCAGCGTAGGGGTTTCTGGGGCAGGGGCTGGGGCCAACGTCCTGACTTTC	19	.	.	TRBV9	TRBJ2-6
CASSDGQGDNEKLFF	TGTGCCAGCAGCGATGGACAGGGGGATAATGAAAAACTGTTTTTT	15	TRBD1	.	TRBV9	TRBJ1-4
CASSVARSVGGNTEAFF	TGTGCCAGCAGCGTAGCTAGGAGTGTAGGGGGGAACACTGAAGCTTTCTTT	17	.	once	TRBV9	TRBJ1-1
CASSLEDRNPPGYGYTF	TGTGCCAGCAGCTTGGAGGACAGGAACCCTCCCGGCTATGGCTACACCTTC	17	TRBD1	.	TRBV5-7	TRBJ1-2
CASSLGTTQETQYF	TGTGCCAGCAGCCTCGGGACTACCCAAGAGACCCAGTACTTC	14	TRBD2	.	TRBV9	TRBJ2-5
CASSRTSGNYEQFF	TGTGCCAGCAGCCGGACTAGCGGGAACTATGAGCAGTTCTTC	14	TRBD2	.	TRBV7-2	TRBJ2-1
CAWSVRYTGELFF	TGTGCCTGGAGTGTACGGTACACCGGGGAGCTGTTTTTT	13	.	.	TRBV30	TRBJ2-2
CASIQKGAATQYF	TGTGCCAGCATCCAAAAGGGGGCGGCTACGCAGTATTTT	13	TRBD1	.	TRBV6-1	TRBJ2-3
CASSYPGQGTTEAFF	TGTGCCAGCAGTTACCCCGGACAGGGGACCACTGAAGCTTTCTTT	15	TRBD1	.	TRBV6-6	TRBJ1-1
CASSQDFSGTDTQYF	TGCGCCAGCAGCCAAGATTTTAGCGGCACAGATACGCAGTATTTT	15	.	.	TRBV4-3	TRBJ2-3
CATSRDRQGVVNQPQHF	TGTGCCACCAGCAGAGATAGACAGGGGGTGGTCAATCAGCCCCAGCATTTT	17	TRBD1	.	TRBV15	TRBJ1-5
CASSQQGVSTEAFF	TGTGCCAGCAGCCAACAGGGAGTGAGCACTGAAGCTTTCTTT	14	.	.	TRBV7-6	TRBJ1-1
CASSHEFSGTGVYEQYF	TGTGCCAGCAGCCACGAATTTTCCGGGACAGGGGTCTACGAGCAGTACTTC	17	TRBD1	few	TRBV4-2	TRBJ2-7
CATGQNPTEAFF	TGTGCCACGGGACAGAATCCCACTGAAGCTTTCTTT	12	TRBD1	.	TRBV6-5	TRBJ1-1
CASSQAGLSQETQYF	TGCGCCAGCAGCCAAGCCGGACTGAGTCAAGAGACCCAGTACTTC	15	.	.	TRBV4-1	TRBJ2-5
CASSSRGPTYEQFF	TGTGCCAGTAGTTCGCGGGGACCGACTTATGAGCAGTTCTTC	14	.	once	TRBV19	TRBJ2-1
CASSLQGSNTEAFF	TGTGCCAGCAGCTTACAGGGATCAAACACTGAAGCTTTCTTT	14	.	.	TRBV7-9	TRBJ1-1
CASSTGQGNAGELFF	TGTGCCAGTAGTACGGGACAGGGAAACGCCGGGGAGCTGTTTTTT	15	TRBD1	.	TRBV19	TRBJ2-2
CASSELGSLREQYF	TGTGCCAGCAGTGAATTGGGGAGCCTTCGCGAGCAGTACTTC	14	.	.	TRBV6-1	TRBJ2-7
CAWSLQYSEAFF	TGTGCCTGGAGTCTCCAATACAGTGAAGCTTTCTTT	12	.	.	TRBV30	TRBJ1-1
CASPGHSSYNSPLHF	TGTGCCAGTCCGGGACACAGCTCCTATAATTCACCCCTCCACTTT	15	.	few	TRBV6-5	TRBJ1-6
CASSQKRGAYEQYF	TGTGCCAGCAGTCAAAAGCGGGGGGCCTACGAGCAGTACTTC	14	TRBD2	once	TRBV2	TRBJ2-7
CASSPGFGGTYEQYF	TGTGCCAGCAGCCCCGGCTTTGGGGGGACCTACGAGCAGTACTTC	15	.	.	TRBV7-6	TRBJ2-7
CASSLAGLADYEQYF	TGTGCCAGCAGCTTAGCTGGGCTAGCGGATTACGAGCAGTACTTC	15	TRBD2	.	TRBV7-2	TRBJ2-7
CASSPGGTGGIYSNQPQHF	TGTGCCAGCAGCCCAGGGGGGACAGGGGGCATTTATAGCAATCAGCCCCAGCATTTT	19	TRBD1	.	TRBV7-6	TRBJ1-5
CAIRDSSSYEQYF	TGTGCCATCCGAGATAGCAGCTCCTACGAGCAGTACTTC	13	.	.	TRBV10-3	TRBJ2-7
CASSQGPAGGPDTQYF	TGCGCCAGCAGCCAAGGGCCAGCGGGAGGGCCAGATACGCAGTATTTT	16	TRBD2	.	TRBV4-3	TRBJ2-3
CSATAVGPGSNTGELFF	TGCAGCGCCACTGCCGTTGGTCCGGGGTCGAACACCGGGGAGCTGTTTTTT	17	.	.	TRBV29-1	TRBJ2-2
CASSLSPGAVGETQYF	TGTGCCAGCAGCTTATCCCCAGGGGCAGTGGGAGAGACCCAGTACTTC	16	.	.	TRBV7-8	TRBJ2-5
CASSLGLAGAKNIQYF	TGTGCCAGCAGCTTGGGGCTAGCGGGAGCCAAAAACATTCAGTACTTC	16	TRBD2	few	TRBV5-4	TRBJ2-4
CASTVGGAVVTQYF	TGTGCCAGCACTGTCGGGGGGGCGGTGGTTACGCAGTATTTT	14	TRBD2	.	TRBV25-1	TRBJ2-3
CASSRGQGGRELFF	TGTGCCAGCAGCCGGGGACAGGGAGGACGGGAGCTGTTTTTT	14	TRBD1	.	TRBV6-6	TRBJ2-2
CASATSGRNTGELFF	TGTGCCAGCGCTACTAGCGGGAGGAACACCGGGGAGCTGTTTTTT	15	TRBD2	.	TRBV28	TRBJ2-2
CASTHRDRVGQPQHF	TGTGCCAGCACCCACCGCGACAGGGTAGGGCAGCCCCAGCATTTT	15	TRBD1	.	TRBV6-1	TRBJ1-5
CASSDGVRHGYTF	TGTGCCAGCAGTGACGGGGTTAGGCATGGCTACACCTTC	13	.	.	TRBV25-1	TRBJ1-2
CASSYDSAGQLTDTQYF	TGTGCCAGCAGCTACGATTCGGCGGGACAGCTCACAGATACGCAGTATTTT	17	.	.	TRBV7-8	TRBJ2-3
CASSQREHSYEQYF	TGTGCCAGCAGCCAGCGGGAGCACTCCTACGAGCAGTACTTC	14	TRBD2	.	TRBV4-2	TRBJ2-7
CATSKQGPNEKLFF	TGTGCCACCAGCAAACAGGGACCTAATGAAAAACTGTTTTTT	14	.	.	TRBV15	TRBJ1-4